This T cell receptor (beta chain) was sequenced in a study of blood T cell repertoires in COVID-19. Study background: T cells, B-cell-depleted T cells, or PBMCs provided the cDNA or gDNA that served as material.

Seattle's cohort entered during active infection and was followed longitudinally. V was shortened by 1 base and J by 3 bases, with 15 bases between the two germline ends. Looked up from germline, CDR1 is SGHAT and CDR2 is FQNNGV. The CDR3 extends over 16 amino acids. As originally analysed: Quantification of nucleated cells was approximated via reference gene primer amplification. The method was immunoSEQ multiplex PCR; TCRdb's version includes in-frame clones alone and lacks a portion of them. The DNA was the basis for D and trimming; V, J and clone size are from that table. The data hold 200,000 to 250,000 clones, with about 88% observed a single time.

This sequence originates from a woman in her forties or fifties with COVID-19, enrolled during active disease. V is TRBV11-2 and J is TRBJ1-2; D is perhaps TRBD1 (6 bases). The sample taken for sequencing was peripheral blood. As DNA, the CDR3 is TGTGCCAGCAGCTTAGGGGGACAAGGAAGCTACTATGGCTACACCTTC. The encoded protein is CASSLGGQGSYYGYTF.